This TCR beta chain derives from a study of cytomegalovirus exposure and HLA in healthy donors. The study ran its PCR with 60 Vbeta and 13 Jbeta primers. The table came from immunoSEQ multiplex PCR; TCRdb's copy has only in-frame clones and leaves some out. This sample has roughly 200,000 clones; around 78% occur once, and the top ten carry under 2%. Germline lookup yields CDR1 SGHAT and CDR2 FQNNGV. The J segment lost 1 base and the V segment lost 0 bases, leaving 13 bases of the junction unmatched. This CDR3 region has 19 residues. Material for sequencing was PBMCs. The V gene is TRBV11-2, the J gene TRBJ2-3, with 7 bases that match TRBD1. This sequence was found in a man aged 25 to 40 in good health and CMV-seronegative. As DNA, the CDR3 is TGTGCCAGCAGCTTAGATTTATCCCGACAGGGACCACGCACAGATACGCAGTATTTT. This encodes CASSLDLSRQGPRTDTQYF.